These 4 T cell receptor beta chains share one sample of origin, sequenced in a study of cytomegalovirus exposure and HLA in healthy donors. PCR amplification relied on 60 Vbeta primers (plus 13 Jbeta primers). Data came from immunoSEQ multiplex PCR; TCRdb stores just in-frame clones and leaves some out. The table has some 150,000 clones, more than 60% seen once. Sequenced: PBMCs. The receptors stem from a man aged 40-49 years in good health and CMV-seronegative.

This clone was seen only once. The chain is built from TRBV5-1 and TRBJ2-5; tentatively, D is TRBD2 (5 bases). CDR3 length: 15 amino acids. CDR1 is SGHRS and CDR2 is YFSETQ in the germline V gene. V gave up 4 bases and J gave up 0 bases, with 13 bases separating them. DNA for the CDR3: TGCGCCAGCAGCCCCGGCGGGCGGTACCAAGAGACCCAGTACTTC. Its protein product is CASSPGGRYQETQYF.

This clone showed up just once. The chain joins TRBV5-4 to TRBJ2-1, with D perhaps matching TRBD2 (6 bases). The CDR3 contains 13 residues. Germline lookup yields CDR1 SGHNT and CDR2 YYREEE (reference sequence). Trimming took 4 bases from V and 9 from J, leaving 14 bases between them. The CDR3 DNA is TGTGCCAGCAGCCCAGGAGACGGGGGTGAGCAGTTCTTC. It codes for CASSPGDGGEQFF.

The J gene is TRBJ1-4, the V gene TRBV27; 7 positions match TRBD1. Germline V gives CDR1 MNHEY, CDR2 SMNVEV (reference sequence). V shed 6 bases and J 3 bases; nucleotides not matched to a gene: 7. The CDR3 has 15 amino acids. CDR3 coding DNA: TGTGCCAGCAGCCCGACAGGGAGAGCTAATGAAAAACTGTTTTTT. Residues: CASSPTGRANEKLFF.

This clone was seen a few times. J is TRBJ2-1 and V is TRBV11-3; D is possibly TRBD2 (7 bases). The V gene's germline CDR1 is SGHNT and CDR2 YENEEA. V gave up 0 bases and J gave up 6 bases, with 15 bases separating them. The CDR3 sequence is 16 residues long. The CDR3 spells CASSLDRRGLSNEQFF. The CDR3 DNA sequence: TGTGCCAGCAGCTTAGATAGGCGGGGGCTGTCCAATGAGCAGTTCTTC.